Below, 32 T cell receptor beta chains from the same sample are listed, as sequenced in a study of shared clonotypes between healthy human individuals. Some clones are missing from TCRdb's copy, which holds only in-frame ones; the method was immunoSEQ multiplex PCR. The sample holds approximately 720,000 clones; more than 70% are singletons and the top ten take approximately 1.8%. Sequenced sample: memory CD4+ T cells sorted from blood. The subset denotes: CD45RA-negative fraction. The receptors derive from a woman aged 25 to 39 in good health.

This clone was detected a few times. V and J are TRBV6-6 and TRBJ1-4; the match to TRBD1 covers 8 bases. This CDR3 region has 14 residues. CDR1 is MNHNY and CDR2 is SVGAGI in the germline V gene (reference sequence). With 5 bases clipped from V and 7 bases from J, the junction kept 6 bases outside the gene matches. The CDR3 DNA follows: TGTGCCAGCAGTGACAGGGGCGTGGGTGAAAAACTGTTTTTT. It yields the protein CASSDRGVGEKLFF.

CDR3 sequence (DNA): TGTGCCAGCAGCTTTACTATTCGTCCCACTGAAGCTTTCTTT. This codes for CASSFTIRPTEAFF. The rearrangement joins TRBV11-2 to TRBJ1-1; no clear D gene. CDR1 is SGHAT and CDR2 is FQNNGV in the germline V gene. With 3 bases removed from V and 4 bases from J, the gap between germline ends came to 12 bases. The CDR3 sequence is 14 residues long.

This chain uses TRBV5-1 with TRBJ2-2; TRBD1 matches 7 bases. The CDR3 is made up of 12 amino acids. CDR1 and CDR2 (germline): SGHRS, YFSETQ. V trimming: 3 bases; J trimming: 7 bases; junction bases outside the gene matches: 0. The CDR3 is CASSSGGGELFF. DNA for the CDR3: TGCGCCAGCAGCTCAGGGGGCGGGGAGCTGTTTTTT.

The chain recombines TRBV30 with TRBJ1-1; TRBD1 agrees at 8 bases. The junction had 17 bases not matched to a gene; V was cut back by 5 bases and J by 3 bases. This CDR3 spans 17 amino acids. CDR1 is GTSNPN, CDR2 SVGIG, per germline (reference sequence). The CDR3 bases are TGTGCCTGGGGGACCAGAAGGCAGGGGGCGCGAGACACTGAAGCTTTCTTT. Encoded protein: CAWGTRRQGARDTEAFF.

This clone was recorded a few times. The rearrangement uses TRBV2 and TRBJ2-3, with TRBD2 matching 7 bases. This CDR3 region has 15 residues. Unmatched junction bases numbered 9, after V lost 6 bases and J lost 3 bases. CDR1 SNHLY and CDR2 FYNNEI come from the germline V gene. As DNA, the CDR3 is TGTGCCAGCAGGAGGGAGGGGCTAAAGACAGATACGCAGTATTTT. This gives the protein CASRREGLKTDTQYF.

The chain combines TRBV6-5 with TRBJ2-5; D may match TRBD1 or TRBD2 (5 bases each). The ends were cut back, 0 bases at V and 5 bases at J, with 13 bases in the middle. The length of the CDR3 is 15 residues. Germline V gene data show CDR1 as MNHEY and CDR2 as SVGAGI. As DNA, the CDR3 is TGTGCCAGCAGTTACTCGGGGGTCATGGGGGAGACCCAGTACTTC. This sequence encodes CASSYSGVMGETQYF.

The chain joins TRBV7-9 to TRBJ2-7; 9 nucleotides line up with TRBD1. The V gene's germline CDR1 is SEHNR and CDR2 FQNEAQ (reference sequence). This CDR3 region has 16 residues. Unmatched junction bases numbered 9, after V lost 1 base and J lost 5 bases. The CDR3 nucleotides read TGTGCCAGCAGCTTAGTGTCTGGGACAGGGACTGACGAGCAGTACTTC. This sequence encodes CASSLVSGTGTDEQYF.

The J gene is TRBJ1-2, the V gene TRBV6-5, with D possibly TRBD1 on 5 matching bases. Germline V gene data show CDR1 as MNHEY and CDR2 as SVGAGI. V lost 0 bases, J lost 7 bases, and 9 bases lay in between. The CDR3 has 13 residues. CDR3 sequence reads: CASSYSRGAGYTF. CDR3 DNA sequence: TGTGCCAGCAGTTACTCGAGAGGGGCTGGCTACACCTTC.

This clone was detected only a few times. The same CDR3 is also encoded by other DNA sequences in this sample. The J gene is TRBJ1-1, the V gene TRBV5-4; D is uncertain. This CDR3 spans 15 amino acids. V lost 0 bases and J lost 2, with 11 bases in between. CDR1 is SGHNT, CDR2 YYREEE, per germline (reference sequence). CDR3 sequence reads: CASSLAGIANTEAFF. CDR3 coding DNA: TGTGCCAGCAGCTTGGCCGGCATCGCCAACACTGAAGCTTTCTTT.

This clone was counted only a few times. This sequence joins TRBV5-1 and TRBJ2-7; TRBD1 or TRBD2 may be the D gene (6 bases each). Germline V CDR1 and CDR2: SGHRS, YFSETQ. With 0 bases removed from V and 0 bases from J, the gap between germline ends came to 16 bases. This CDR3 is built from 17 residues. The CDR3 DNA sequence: TGCGCCAGCAGCTTGGGGGGGGCCGGGCCACTCTCCTACGAGCAGTACTTC. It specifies CASSLGGAGPLSYEQYF. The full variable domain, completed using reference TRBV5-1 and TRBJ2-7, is KAGVTQTPRYLIKTRGQQVTLSCSPISGHRSVSWYQQTPGQGLQFLFEYFSETQRNKGNFPGRFSGRQFSNSRSEMNVSTLELGDSALYLCASSLGGAGPLSYEQYFGPGTRLTVT.

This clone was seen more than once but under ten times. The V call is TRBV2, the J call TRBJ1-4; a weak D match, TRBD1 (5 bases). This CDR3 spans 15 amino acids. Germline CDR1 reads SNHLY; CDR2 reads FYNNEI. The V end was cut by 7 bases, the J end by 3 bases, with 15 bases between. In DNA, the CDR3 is TGTGCCAGCAAGTTTAGCGGGGGTGCTAATGAAAAACTGTTTTTT. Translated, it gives CASKFSGGANEKLFF.

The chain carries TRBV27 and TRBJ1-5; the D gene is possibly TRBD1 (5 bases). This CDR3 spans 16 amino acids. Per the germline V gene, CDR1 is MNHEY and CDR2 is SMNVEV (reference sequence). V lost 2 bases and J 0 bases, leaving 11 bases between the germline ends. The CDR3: CASSLGARYSNQPQHF. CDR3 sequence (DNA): TGTGCCAGCAGTTTAGGGGCACGCTATAGCAATCAGCCCCAGCATTTT.

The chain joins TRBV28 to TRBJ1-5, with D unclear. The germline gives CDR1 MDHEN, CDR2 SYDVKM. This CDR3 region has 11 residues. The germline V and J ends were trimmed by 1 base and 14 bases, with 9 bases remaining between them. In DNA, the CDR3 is TGTGCCAGCAGTTTATTGGGCCAGGAGCATTTT. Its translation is CASSLLGQEHF.

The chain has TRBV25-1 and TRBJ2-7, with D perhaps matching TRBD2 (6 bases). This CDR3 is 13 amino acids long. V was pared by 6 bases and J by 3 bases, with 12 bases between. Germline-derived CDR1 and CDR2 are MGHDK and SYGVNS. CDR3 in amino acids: CASRGGGLYEQYF. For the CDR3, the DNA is TGTGCCAGCAGAGGTGGGGGACTCTACGAGCAGTACTTC.

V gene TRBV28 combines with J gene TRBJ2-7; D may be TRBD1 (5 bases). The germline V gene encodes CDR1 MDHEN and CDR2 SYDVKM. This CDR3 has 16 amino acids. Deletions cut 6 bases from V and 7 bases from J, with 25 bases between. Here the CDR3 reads CASSPHRRPLKWEQYF. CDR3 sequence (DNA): TGTGCCAGCAGCCCACACAGGAGACCTCTCAAATGGGAGCAGTACTTC. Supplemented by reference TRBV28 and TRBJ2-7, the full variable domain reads DVKVTQSSRYLVKRTGEKVFLECVQDMDHENMFWYRQDPGLGLRLIYFSYDVKMKEKGDIPEGYSVSREKKERFSLILESASTNQTSMYLCASSPHRRPLKWEQYFGPGTRLTVT.

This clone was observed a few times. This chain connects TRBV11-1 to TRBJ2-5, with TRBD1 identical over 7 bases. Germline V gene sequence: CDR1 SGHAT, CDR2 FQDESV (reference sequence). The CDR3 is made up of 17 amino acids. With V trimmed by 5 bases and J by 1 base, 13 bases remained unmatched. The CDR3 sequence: CASSKGQDPLAQETQYF. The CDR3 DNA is TGTGCCAGCAGCAAAGGACAGGATCCTCTAGCCCAAGAGACCCAGTACTTC. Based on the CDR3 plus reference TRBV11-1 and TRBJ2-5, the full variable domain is EAEVAQSPRYKITEKSQAVAFWCDPISGHATLYWYRQILGQGPELLVQFQDESVVDDSQLPKDRFSAERLKGVDSTLKIQPAELGDSAMYLCASSKGQDPLAQETQYFGPGTRLLVL.

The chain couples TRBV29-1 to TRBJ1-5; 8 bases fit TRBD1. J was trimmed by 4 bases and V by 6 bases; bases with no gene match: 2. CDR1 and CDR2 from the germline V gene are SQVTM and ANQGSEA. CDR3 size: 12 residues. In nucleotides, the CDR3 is TGCAGCGTGCAGGGGGCAAATCAGCCCCAGCATTTT. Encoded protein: CSVQGANQPQHF.

CDR3 bases: TGTGCCAGTAGTATTCGGAGTCAGGAGATGGATCAGCCCCAGCATTTT. This gives the protein CASSIRSQEMDQPQHF. The chain uses TRBV19 and TRBJ1-5; D remains ambiguous. This CDR3 has 16 residues. Germline-derived CDR1 and CDR2 are LNHDA and SQIVND (reference sequence). Trimming took off 3 bases at V and 5 bases at J, with 17 bases between the two ends.

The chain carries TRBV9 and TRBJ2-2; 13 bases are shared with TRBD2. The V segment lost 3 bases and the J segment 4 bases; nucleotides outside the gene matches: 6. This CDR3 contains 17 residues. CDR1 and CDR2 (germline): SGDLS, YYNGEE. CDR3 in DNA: TGTGCCAGCAGCGCCGGCCGGACTAGCGGGAGCACCGGGGAGCTGTTTTTT. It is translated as CASSAGRTSGSTGELFF.

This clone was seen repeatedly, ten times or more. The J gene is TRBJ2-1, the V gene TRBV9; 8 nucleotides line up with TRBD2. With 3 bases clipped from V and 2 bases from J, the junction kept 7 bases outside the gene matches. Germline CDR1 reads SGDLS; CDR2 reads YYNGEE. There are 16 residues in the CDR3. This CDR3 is CASSASAGVPYNEQFF. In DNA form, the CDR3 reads TGTGCCAGCAGCGCCTCAGCGGGAGTCCCCTACAATGAGCAGTTCTTC. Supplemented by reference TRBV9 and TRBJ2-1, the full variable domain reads DSGVTQTPKHLITATGQRVTLRCSPRSGDLSVYWYQQSLDQGLQFLIQYYNGEERAKGNILERFSAQQFPDLHSELNLSSLELGDSALYFCASSASAGVPYNEQFFGPGTRLTVL.

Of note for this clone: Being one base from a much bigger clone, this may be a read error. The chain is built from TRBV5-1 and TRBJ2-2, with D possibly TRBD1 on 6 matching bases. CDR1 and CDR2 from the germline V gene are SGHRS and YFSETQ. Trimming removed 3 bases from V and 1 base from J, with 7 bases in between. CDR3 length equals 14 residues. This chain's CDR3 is CASSWGQNTGELFF. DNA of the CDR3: TGCGCCAGCAGCTGGGGACAGAACACCGGGGAGCTGTTTTTT. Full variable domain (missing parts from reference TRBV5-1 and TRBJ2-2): KAGVTQTPRYLIKTRGQQVTLSCSPISGHRSVSWYQQTPGQGLQFLFEYFSETQRNKGNFPGRFSGRQFSNSRSEMNVSTLELGDSALYLCASSWGQNTGELFFGEGSRLTVL.

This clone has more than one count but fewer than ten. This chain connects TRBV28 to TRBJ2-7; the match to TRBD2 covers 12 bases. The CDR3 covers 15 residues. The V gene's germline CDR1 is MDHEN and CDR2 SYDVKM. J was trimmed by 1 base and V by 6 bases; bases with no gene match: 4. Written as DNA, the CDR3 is TGTGCCAGCAGGGGACTAGCGGGTGGATCCTACGAGCAGTACTTC. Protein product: CASRGLAGGSYEQYF.

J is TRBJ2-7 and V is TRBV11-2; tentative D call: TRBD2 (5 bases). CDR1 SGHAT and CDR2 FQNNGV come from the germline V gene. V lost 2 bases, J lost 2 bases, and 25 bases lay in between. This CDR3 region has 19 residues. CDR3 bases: TGTGCCAGCAGCTTAAAGGTCCGGGGTATGGTGCGGGTGCCCTACGAGCAGTACTTC. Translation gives CASSLKVRGMVRVPYEQYF.

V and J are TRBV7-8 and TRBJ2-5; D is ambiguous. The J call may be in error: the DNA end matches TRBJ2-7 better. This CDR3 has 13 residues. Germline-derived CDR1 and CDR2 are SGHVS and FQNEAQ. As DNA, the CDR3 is TGTGCCAGCAGCTTAAACGGCTATTACGAGCAGTACTTC. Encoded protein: CASSLNGYYEQYF.

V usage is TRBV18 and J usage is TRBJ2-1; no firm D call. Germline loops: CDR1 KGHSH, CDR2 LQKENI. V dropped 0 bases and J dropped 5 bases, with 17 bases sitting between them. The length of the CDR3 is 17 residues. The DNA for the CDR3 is TGTGCCAGCTCACCACCGGGGAATGTTATATGGGACAATGAGCAGTTCTTC. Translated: CASSPPGNVIWDNEQFF.

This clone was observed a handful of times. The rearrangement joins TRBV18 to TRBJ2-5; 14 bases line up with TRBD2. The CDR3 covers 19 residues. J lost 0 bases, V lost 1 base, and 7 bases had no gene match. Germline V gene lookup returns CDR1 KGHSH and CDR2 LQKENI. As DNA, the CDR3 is TGTGCCAGCTCACCACGGACTAGCGGGAGGTTCGCGTACCAAGAGACCCAGTACTTC. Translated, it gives CASSPRTSGRFAYQETQYF.

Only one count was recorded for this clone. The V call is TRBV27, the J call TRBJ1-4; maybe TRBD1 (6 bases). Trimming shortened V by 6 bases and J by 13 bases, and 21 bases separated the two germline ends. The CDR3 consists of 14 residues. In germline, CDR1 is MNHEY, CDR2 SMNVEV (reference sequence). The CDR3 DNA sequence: TGTGCCAGCAGGCGCGCGGGGGGCGGGCCTAGACTGTTTTTT. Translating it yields CASRRAGGGPRLFF. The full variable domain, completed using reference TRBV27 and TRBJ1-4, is EAQVTQNPRYLITVTGKKLTVTCSQNMNHEYMSWYRQDPGLGLRQIYYSMNVEVTDKGDVPEGYKVSRKEKRNFPLILESPSPNQTSLYFCASRRAGGGPRLFFGSGTQLSVL.

The CDR3 coding sequence is TGTGCCAGCAGTTTAAACTTAAACTCTGGAAACACCATATATTTT. Protein sequence: CASSLNLNSGNTIYF. J is TRBJ1-3 and V is TRBV28; D gene uncertain. V shed 2 bases and J shed 0 bases, with 8 bases lying between them. The CDR3 loop spans 15 amino acids. Per the germline V gene, CDR1 is MDHEN and CDR2 is SYDVKM.

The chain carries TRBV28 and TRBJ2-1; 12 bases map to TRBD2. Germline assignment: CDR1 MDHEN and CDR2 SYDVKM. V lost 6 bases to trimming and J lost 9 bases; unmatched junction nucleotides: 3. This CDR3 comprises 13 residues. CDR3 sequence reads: CASRETSGSEQFF. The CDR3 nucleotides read TGTGCCAGCAGGGAGACTAGCGGGAGTGAGCAGTTCTTC.

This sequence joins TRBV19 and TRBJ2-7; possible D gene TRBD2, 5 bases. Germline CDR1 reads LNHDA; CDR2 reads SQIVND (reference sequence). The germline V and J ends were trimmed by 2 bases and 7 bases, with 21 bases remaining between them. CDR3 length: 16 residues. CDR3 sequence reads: CASSIPGLPFTGEQYF. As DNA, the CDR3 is TGTGCCAGTAGTATACCAGGACTCCCGTTTACGGGGGAGCAGTACTTC.

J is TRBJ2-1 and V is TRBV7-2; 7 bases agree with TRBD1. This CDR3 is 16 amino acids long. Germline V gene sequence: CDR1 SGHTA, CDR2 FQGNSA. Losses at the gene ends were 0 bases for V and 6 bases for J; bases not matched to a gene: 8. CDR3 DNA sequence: TGTGCCAGCAGCTTAGCCCCCGGGACAGCTATCAATGAGCAGTTCTTC. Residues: CASSLAPGTAINEQFF. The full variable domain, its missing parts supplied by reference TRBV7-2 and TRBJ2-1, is GAGVSQSPSNKVTEKGKDVELRCDPISGHTALYWYRQSLGQGLEFLIYFQGNSAPDKSGLPSDRFSAERTGGSVSTLTIQRTQQEDSAVYLCASSLAPGTAINEQFFGPGTRLTVL.

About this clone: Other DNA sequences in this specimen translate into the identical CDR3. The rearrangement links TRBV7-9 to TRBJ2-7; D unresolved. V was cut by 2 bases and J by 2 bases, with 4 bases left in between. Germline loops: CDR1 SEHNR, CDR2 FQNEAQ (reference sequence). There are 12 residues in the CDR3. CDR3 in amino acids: CASSLSAYEQYF. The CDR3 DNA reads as TGTGCCAGCAGCTTATCCGCCTACGAGCAGTACTTC. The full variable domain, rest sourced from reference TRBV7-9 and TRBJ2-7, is DTGVSQNPRHKITKRGQNVTFRCDPISEHNRLYWYRQTLGQGPEFLTYFQNEAQLEKSRLLSDRFSAERPKGSFSTLEIQRTEQGDSAMYLCASSLSAYEQYFGPGTRLTVT.